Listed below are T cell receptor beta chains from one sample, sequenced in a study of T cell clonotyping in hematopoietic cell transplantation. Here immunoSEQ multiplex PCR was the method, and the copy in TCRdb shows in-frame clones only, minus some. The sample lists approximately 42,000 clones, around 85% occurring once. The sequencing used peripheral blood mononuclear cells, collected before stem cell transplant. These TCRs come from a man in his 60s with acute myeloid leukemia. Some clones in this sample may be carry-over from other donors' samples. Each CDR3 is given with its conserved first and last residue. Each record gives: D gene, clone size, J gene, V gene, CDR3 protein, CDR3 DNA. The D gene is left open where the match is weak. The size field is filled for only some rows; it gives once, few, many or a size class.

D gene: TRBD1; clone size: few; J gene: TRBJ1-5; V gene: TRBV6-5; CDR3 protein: CASSPRQGYQPQHF; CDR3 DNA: TGTGCCAGCAGTCCCCGACAGGGGTATCAGCCCCAGCATTTT
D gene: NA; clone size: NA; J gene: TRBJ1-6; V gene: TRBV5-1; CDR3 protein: CASSFVTQRFLNSPLHF; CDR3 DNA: TGCGCCAGCAGCTTTGTAACCCAGCGATTTCTTAATTCACCCCTCCACTTT
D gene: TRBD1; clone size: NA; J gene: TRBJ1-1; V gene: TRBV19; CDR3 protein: CASSAQAGGITEAFF; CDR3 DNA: TGTGCCAGTAGCGCGCAGGCAGGGGGCATCACTGAAGCTTTCTTT
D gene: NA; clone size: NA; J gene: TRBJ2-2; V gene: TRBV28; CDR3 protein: CASSSNWNTGELFF; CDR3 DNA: TGTGCCAGCAGTTCAAATTGGAACACCGGGGAGCTGTTTTTT
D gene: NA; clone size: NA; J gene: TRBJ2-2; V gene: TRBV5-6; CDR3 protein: CASSPGPRDTGELFF; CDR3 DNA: TGTGCCAGCAGCCCCGGACCAAGGGACACCGGGGAGCTGTTTTTT
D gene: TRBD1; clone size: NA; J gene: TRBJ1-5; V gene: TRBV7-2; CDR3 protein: CASSLGAAGGARQPQHF; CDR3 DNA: TGTGCCAGCAGCTTAGGGGCGGCAGGGGGCGCGCGGCAGCCCCAGCATTTT
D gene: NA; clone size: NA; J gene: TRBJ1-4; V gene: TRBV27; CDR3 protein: CASSFGPRQKLFF; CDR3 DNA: TGTGCCAGCAGTTTTGGACCCCGACAAAAACTGTTTTTT
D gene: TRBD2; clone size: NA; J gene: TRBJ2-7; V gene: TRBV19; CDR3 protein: CASSKTAGDTYEQYF; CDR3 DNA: TGTGCCAGTAGCAAGACAGCGGGAGACACCTACGAGCAGTACTTC
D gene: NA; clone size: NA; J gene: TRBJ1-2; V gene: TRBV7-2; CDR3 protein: CASSHARGVGNYGYTF; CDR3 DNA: TGTGCCAGCAGCCATGCCCGGGGTGTAGGCAACTATGGCTACACCTTC
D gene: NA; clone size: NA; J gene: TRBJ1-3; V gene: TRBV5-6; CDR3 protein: CASSQPGTGNTIYF; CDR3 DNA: TGTGCCAGCAGCCAACCAGGGACTGGAAACACCATATATTTT
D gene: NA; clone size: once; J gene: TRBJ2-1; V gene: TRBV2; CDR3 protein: CASSEAGIVNEQFF; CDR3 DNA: TGTGCCAGCAGTGAGGCGGGGATCGTCAATGAGCAGTTCTTC
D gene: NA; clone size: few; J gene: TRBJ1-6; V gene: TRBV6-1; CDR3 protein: CASSEQGVNSPLHF; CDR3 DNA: TGTGCCAGCAGTGAACAGGGTGTAAATTCACCCCTCCACTTT
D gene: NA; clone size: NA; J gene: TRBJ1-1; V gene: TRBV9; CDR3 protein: CASSGRGKNTEAFF; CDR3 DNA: TGTGCCAGCAGCGGACGGGGGAAGAACACTGAAGCTTTCTTT
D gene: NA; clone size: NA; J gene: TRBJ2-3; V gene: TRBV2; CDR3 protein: CASSERSSATTDTQYF; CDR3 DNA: TGTGCCAGCAGTGAACGTTCTAGCGCTACCACAGATACGCAGTATTTT
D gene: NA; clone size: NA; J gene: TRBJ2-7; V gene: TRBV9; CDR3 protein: CASSTTRGGEQYF; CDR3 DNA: TGTGCCAGCAGCACGACTAGGGGGGGCGAGCAGTACTTC
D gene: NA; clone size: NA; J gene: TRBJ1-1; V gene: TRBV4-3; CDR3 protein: CASSQETGLNTEAFF; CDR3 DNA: TGCGCCAGCAGCCAAGAGACAGGCCTGAACACTGAAGCTTTCTTT
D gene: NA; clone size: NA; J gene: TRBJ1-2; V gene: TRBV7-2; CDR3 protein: CASSFKRGTSRDGYTF; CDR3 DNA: TGTGCCAGCAGCTTCAAGCGCGGGACAAGCCGGGATGGCTACACCTTC
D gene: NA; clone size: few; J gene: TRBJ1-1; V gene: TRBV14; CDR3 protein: CASSQDFGAWNTEAFF; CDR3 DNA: TGTGCCAGCAGCCAAGACTTTGGGGCGTGGAACACTGAAGCTTTCTTT
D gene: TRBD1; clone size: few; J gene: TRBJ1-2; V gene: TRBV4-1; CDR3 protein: CASSQATGAEGGYGYTF; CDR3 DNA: TGCGCCAGCAGCCAAGCCACAGGGGCGGAAGGGGGCTATGGCTACACCTTC
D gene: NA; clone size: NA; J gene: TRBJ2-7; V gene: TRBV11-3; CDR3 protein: CASSPGTNEQYF; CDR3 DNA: TGTGCCAGCAGCCCAGGAACGAACGAGCAGTACTTC
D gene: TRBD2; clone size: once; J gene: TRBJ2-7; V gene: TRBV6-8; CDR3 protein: CASSYRTSGGVEQYF; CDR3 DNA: TGTGCCAGCAGCTACCGAACTAGCGGGGGGGTCGAGCAGTACTTC
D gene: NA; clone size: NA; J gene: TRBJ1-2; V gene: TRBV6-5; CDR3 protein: CASSSSSGNSYGYTF; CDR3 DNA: TGTGCCAGCAGTTCCTCCTCAGGGAACTCCTATGGCTACACCTTC
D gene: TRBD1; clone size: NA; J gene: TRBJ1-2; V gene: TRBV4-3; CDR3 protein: CASSQANDRDGYTF; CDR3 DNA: TGCGCCAGCAGCCAAGCGAACGACAGGGATGGCTACACCTTC
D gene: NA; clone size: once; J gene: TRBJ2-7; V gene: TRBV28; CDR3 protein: CASSLRYEQYF; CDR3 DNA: TGTGCCAGCAGTTTACGGTACGAGCAGTACTTC
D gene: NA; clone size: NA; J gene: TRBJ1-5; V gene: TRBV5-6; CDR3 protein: CASSLGAGGGNQPQHF; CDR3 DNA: TGTGCCAGCAGCTTGGGGGCGGGCGGAGGCAATCAGCCCCAGCATTTT
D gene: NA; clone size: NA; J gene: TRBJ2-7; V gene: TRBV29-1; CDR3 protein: CSASTDSYEQYF; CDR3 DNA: TGCAGCGCCTCGACTGATTCCTACGAGCAGTACTTC
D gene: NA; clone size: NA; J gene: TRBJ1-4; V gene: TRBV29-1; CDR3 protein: CSVEGGTNEKLFF; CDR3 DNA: TGCAGCGTTGAAGGAGGGACTAATGAAAAACTGTTTTTT
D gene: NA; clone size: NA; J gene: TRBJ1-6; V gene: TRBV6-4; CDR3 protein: CASSPGRDNSPLHF; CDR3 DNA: TGTGCCAGCAGCCCGGGACGGGATAATTCACCCCTCCACTTT
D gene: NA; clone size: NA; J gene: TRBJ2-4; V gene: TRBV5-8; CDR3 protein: CASSLSSGYF; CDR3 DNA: TGTGCCAGCAGCTTGTCGAGCGGGTACTTC
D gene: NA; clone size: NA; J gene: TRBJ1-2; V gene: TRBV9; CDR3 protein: CASSVSDLGAGAGVF; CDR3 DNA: TGTGCCAGCAGCGTCTCGGACCTGGGGGCAGGCGCCGGGGTCTTC
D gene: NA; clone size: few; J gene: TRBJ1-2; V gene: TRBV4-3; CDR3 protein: CASSQDAVGVYGYTF; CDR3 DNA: TGCGCCAGCAGCCAAGATGCCGTCGGGGTCTATGGCTACACCTTC
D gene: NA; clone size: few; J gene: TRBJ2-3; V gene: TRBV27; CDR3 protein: CASSLERGDTQYF; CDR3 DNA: TGTGCCAGCAGTTTAGAGAGAGGGGATACGCAGTATTTT
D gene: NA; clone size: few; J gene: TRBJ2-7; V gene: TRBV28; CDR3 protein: CASSIGQEQYF; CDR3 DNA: TGTGCCAGCAGTATCGGACAGGAGCAGTACTTC
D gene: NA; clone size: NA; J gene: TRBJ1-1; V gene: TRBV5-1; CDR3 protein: CASGSGASNTEAFF; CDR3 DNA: TGCGCCAGCGGATCCGGAGCCTCGAACACTGAAGCTTTCTTT
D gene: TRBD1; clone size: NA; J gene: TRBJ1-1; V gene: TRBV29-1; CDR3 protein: CSVEGEWMDRMNTEAFF; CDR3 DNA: TGCAGCGTCGAAGGGGAGTGGATGGACAGGATGAACACTGAAGCTTTCTTT
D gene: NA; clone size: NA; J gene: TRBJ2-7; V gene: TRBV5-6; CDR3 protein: CASSFEGRSSYEQYF; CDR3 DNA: TGTGCCAGCAGCTTCGAGGGAAGGAGCTCCTACGAGCAGTACTTC
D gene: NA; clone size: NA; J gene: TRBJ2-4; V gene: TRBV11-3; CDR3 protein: CASSLLLVSTAKNIQYF; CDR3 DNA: TGTGCCAGCAGCTTATTATTGGTCTCGACGGCCAAAAACATTCAGTACTTC
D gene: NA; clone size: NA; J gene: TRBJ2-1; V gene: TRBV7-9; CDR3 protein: CASSLDKAGWGNEQFF; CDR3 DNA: TGTGCCAGCAGCTTAGACAAGGCAGGGTGGGGCAATGAGCAGTTCTTC
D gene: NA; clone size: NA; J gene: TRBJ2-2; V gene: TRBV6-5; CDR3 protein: CASSYGRATGELFF; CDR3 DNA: TGTGCCAGCAGTTACGGCAGGGCTACCGGGGAGCTGTTTTTT
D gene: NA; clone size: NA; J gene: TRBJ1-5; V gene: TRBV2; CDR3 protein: CASSERGGNNQPQHF; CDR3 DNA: TGTGCCAGCAGTGAGAGGGGAGGAAACAATCAGCCCCAGCATTTT
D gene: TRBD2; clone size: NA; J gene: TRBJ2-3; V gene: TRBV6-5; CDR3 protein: CASRKRGGGTDTQYF; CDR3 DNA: TGTGCCAGCAGGAAGCGGGGGGGCGGCACAGATACGCAGTATTTT
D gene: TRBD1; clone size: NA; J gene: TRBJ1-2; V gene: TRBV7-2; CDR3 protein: CASSPGTGTYYGYTF; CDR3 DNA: TGTGCCAGCAGCCCCGGGACAGGGACTTACTATGGCTACACCTTC
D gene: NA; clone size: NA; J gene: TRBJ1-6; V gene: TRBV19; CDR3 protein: CASKVADNSPLHF; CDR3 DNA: TGTGCCAGTAAAGTGGCGGATAATTCACCCCTCCACTTT
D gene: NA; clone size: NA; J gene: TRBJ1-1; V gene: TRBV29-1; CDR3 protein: CSVDGVGWSTEAFF; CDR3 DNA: TGCAGCGTTGATGGGGTAGGGTGGAGCACTGAAGCTTTCTTT